This T cell receptor (beta chain) was profiled in a study of blood T cell repertoires in COVID-19. Looking at the study overall: Sample material is recorded as cDNA or gDNA derived from T cells, B-cell-depleted T cells, or PBMCs.

The length of the CDR3 is 14 residues. Germline V lookup: CDR1 SGHRS, CDR2 YFSETQ. V gave up 4 bases and J gave up 7 bases, with 14 bases separating them. TCRdb's copy holds only in-frame clones and misses some; the assay was immunoSEQ multiplex PCR. Of roughly 320,000 clones in the sample, about nine tenths were seen once. This chain links TRBV5-1 with TRBJ2-2; D may be TRBD1 (6 bases). Specimen: PBMCs or T cells enriched from blood (not recorded which). The clonotype comes from a man aged 25-45 years who had recovered from COVID-19. CDR3 nucleotides: TGCGCCAGCAGCCCTAGACGAGGGGGCGGGGAGCTGTTTTTT. It codes for CASSPRRGGGELFF.